Below are 31 T cell receptor beta chains sequenced from a single sample in a study of T cells in Graves' hyperthyroidism and ophthalmopathy. TCR beta CDR3 regions were amplified from RNA. Primed by the HTBI set, a first-round RT-PCR was run on the TCR CDR3. TCRdb re-analysed the multiplex PCR reads in MiXCR, keeping a single row per CDR3 protein. The sample shows about 130,000 distinct CDR3 sequences, around 21% of them seen only once. The sequenced material came from blood. Source of these receptors: a woman in her 50s with Graves' hyperthyroidism that later progressed to Graves' ophthalmopathy.

This clonotype was found many times. The rearrangement links TRBV27 to TRBJ2-7; 9 bases agree with TRBD2. The CDR3 is 15 residues long. The trim removed 3 bases at V and 2 bases at J, leaving 5 bases unmatched. Germline CDR1 is MNHEY and CDR2 is SMNVEV (reference sequence). The DNA for the CDR3 is TGTGCCAGCAGTTTTGTGACTAGCGGAACCTACGAGCAGTACTTC. Its translation is CASSFVTSGTYEQYF.

This sequence joins TRBV6-9 and TRBJ1-4; D gene unclear. Germline assignment: CDR1 MNHGY and CDR2 SVAAGI. The length of the CDR3 is 14 residues. V was clipped by 7 bases and J by 2 bases, with 11 bases between them. CDR3 bases: TGTGCCAGCAAGTTAGGAGGGACTAATGAAAAACTGTTTTTT. It encodes CASKLGGTNEKLFF.

At least ten counts were recorded for this clonotype. The chain carries TRBV20-1 and TRBJ1-2, with D unresolved. V lost 0 bases to trimming and J lost 7 bases, with 15 bases between them. Germline V gene data show CDR1 as DFQATT and CDR2 as SNEGSKA (reference sequence). The CDR3 is 14 amino acids. The CDR3, as DNA: TGCAGTGCTAGAGATCCCGGCAGCCCTCGTGGCTACACCTTC. It yields the protein CSARDPGSPRGYTF.

This clonotype was observed a handful of times. The chain carries TRBV18 and TRBJ2-1; D might be TRBD2 (6 bases). CDR1 is KGHSH, CDR2 LQKENI, per germline. The CDR3 sequence is 15 residues long. The V end lost 2 bases, the J end lost 8 bases, and 16 bases lay between the germline ends. For the CDR3, the DNA is TGTGCCAGCTCACCAGGACGCGGGGATCCGCATGAGCAGTTCTTC. This gives the protein CASSPGRGDPHEQFF.

This clonotype has only a few counts. This chain connects TRBV6-2 or TRBV6-3 to TRBJ2-2; 7 bases fit TRBD1. CDR3 length: 16 amino acids. Germline lookup yields CDR1 MNHEY and CDR2 SVGEGT. Trimming removed 5 bases from V and 4 bases from J; junction bases left unmatched: 10. The CDR3 sequence: CASSAGRSGGTGELFF. The CDR3 region has the DNA TGTGCCAGCAGTGCCGGAAGGTCAGGGGGCACCGGGGAGCTGTTTTTT.

At least ten counts were recorded for this clonotype. The chain has TRBV29-1 and TRBJ2-5, with D maybe TRBD1 (5 bases). Trimming left V 3 bases short and J 1 base short, with 15 bases between. Per germline, CDR1 SQVTM and CDR2 ANQGSEA. The CDR3 consists of 15 residues. CDR3 sequence (DNA): TGCAGCGTTGAGAAAGTTAGTAGGGGCCAAGAGACCCAGTACTTC. Encoded protein: CSVEKVSRGQETQYF.

This clonotype was found many times. The chain recombines TRBV6-5 with TRBJ2-3; TRBD2 might be the D (6 bases). The CDR3 spans 15 residues. Germline loops: CDR1 MNHEY, CDR2 SVGAGI. Trimming cost V 0 bases and J 0 bases, with 7 bases left between them. The DNA for the CDR3 is TGTGCCAGCAGTTACTCCGGGAGAAGCACAGATACGCAGTATTTT. As protein: CASSYSGRSTDTQYF.

Ten or more counts support this clonotype. The chain is built from TRBV7-9 and TRBJ1-1, with unresolved D. Germline CDR1 and CDR2: SEHNR and FQNEAQ (reference sequence). V lost 2 bases to trimming and J lost 1 base, with 5 bases between them. This CDR3 has 13 amino acids. CDR3 DNA: TGTGCCAGCAGCTTAAATGCGAACACTGAAGCTTTCTTT. Amino acids: CASSLNANTEAFF.

The chain employs TRBV11-2 and TRBJ2-5, with 7 nucleotides matching TRBD2. Trimming took 4 bases from V and 5 from J; bases not matched to a gene: 4. The CDR3 is 13 residues long. Germline CDR1 and CDR2: SGHAT and FQNNGV. CDR3 nucleotide sequence: TGTGCCAGCAGCTGGGGGAGGGGTGAGACCCAGTACTTC. This codes for CASSWGRGETQYF.

Many counts were recorded for this clonotype. This rearrangement joins TRBV19 to TRBJ1-1, with D maybe TRBD1 (6 bases). This CDR3 comprises 13 residues. The germline V and J ends were trimmed by 3 bases and 3 bases, with 8 bases remaining between them. In germline, CDR1 is LNHDA, CDR2 SQIVND (reference sequence). The CDR3 DNA reads TGTGCCAGTAGTATCTACAGGGACACTGAAGCTTTCTTT. Its protein product is CASSIYRDTEAFF.

The rearrangement links TRBV4-1 to TRBJ2-7; a possible D gene is TRBD1 (6 bases). The V end was cut by 1 base, the J end by 5 bases, with 15 bases between. CDR3 size: 15 residues. Germline V gene data show CDR1 as MGHRA and CDR2 as YSYEKL. CDR3 DNA sequence: TGCGCCAGCAGCCAAGCTCTACAGGGTGCGGACGAGCAGTACTTC. Its translation is CASSQALQGADEQYF.

There are many counts of this clonotype. This sequence joins TRBV11-3 and TRBJ2-3; D is unresolved. Trimming removed 2 bases at V and 5 bases at J, with 8 bases between. Per the germline V gene, CDR1 is SGHNT and CDR2 is YENEEA. The CDR3 runs to 13 residues. The CDR3: CASSLNGLDTQYF. In DNA, the CDR3 is TGTGCCAGCAGCTTAAATGGGTTAGATACGCAGTATTTT.

The J gene is TRBJ2-2, the V gene TRBV5-1; 11 bases agree with TRBD2. This CDR3 spans 18 amino acids. The V gene end was trimmed by 1 base and the J gene end by 4 bases; junction bases not matched to a gene: 9. CDR1 and CDR2 (germline): SGHRS, YFSETQ. The CDR3 DNA reads TGCGCCAGCAGCTTGTCGTCTAGCGGGGGGCGTTCCACCGGGGAGCTGTTTTTT. It translates to CASSLSSSGGRSTGELFF.

This clonotype showed up many times. V gene TRBV6-1 combines with J gene TRBJ1-2; D is unresolved. The CDR3 consists of 11 residues. V was cut by 3 bases and J by 7 bases, with 6 bases left in between. Germline lookup yields CDR1 MNHNS and CDR2 SASEGT. The CDR3 bases are TGTGCCAGCAGTGACAGGACTGGCTACACCTTC. This codes for CASSDRTGYTF.

This clonotype was found a few times. The J gene is TRBJ2-3, the V gene TRBV18; D remains ambiguous. The CDR3 is 14 amino acids. The germline V gene encodes CDR1 KGHSH and CDR2 LQKENI. Trimming stripped 4 bases from V and 4 bases from J, with 12 bases between. For the CDR3, the DNA is TGTGCCAGCTCACGCTTTTCGGAGTCAGATACGCAGTATTTT. This translates into CASSRFSESDTQYF.

The chain combines TRBV19 with TRBJ2-7, with unresolved D. V lost 9 bases and J 3 bases, leaving 24 bases between the germline ends. The CDR3 extends over 16 amino acids. Per the germline V gene, CDR1 is LNHDA and CDR2 is SQIVND (reference sequence). The CDR3 region has the DNA TGTGCCAGACCGACCCGAGGAGACACCAATTTCTACGAGCAGTACTTC. Translation gives CARPTRGDTNFYEQYF.

Concerning this clonotype itself: A single base separates this from a much larger clone, so it may be a read error. Here the CDR3 reads CASSLKGENSPPHF. CDR3 nucleotides: TGCGCCAGCAGCTTGAAAGGGGAAAATTCACCCCCCCACTTT. V is TRBV5-1 and J is TRBJ1-6, with a tentative D call TRBD1 (5 bases). Germline V gene data show CDR1 as SGHRS and CDR2 as YFSETQ. This CDR3 region has 14 residues.

This clonotype was observed a few times. The rearrangement links TRBV5-1 to TRBJ2-7; D is unresolved. This CDR3 region has 15 residues. With 3 bases removed from V and 0 bases from J, the gap between germline ends came to 13 bases. CDR1 and CDR2 (germline): SGHRS, YFSETQ. Here the CDR3 reads CASSSSGPSSYEQYF. For the CDR3, the DNA is TGCGCCAGCAGCTCATCCGGGCCTAGCTCCTACGAGCAGTACTTC.

This clonotype has ten or more counts. J is TRBJ1-1 and V is TRBV7-2; TRBD1 might be the D (6 bases). V was trimmed by 0 bases and J by 11 bases, leaving 16 bases between them. CDR3 length: 14 amino acids. CDR1 is SGHTA, CDR2 FQGNSA, per germline. DNA for the CDR3: TGTGCCAGCAGCTTAGCGGCTCAGGGGACTAGCGCTTTCTTT. It yields the protein CASSLAAQGTSAFF.

This clonotype showed up many times. This rearrangement joins TRBV19 to TRBJ2-5, with 9 nucleotides matching TRBD1. Germline values: CDR1 LNHDA, CDR2 SQIVND (reference sequence). The junction had 11 bases not matched to a gene; V was cut back by 5 bases and J by 4 bases. This CDR3 spans 16 amino acids. The CDR3 is CASSADRGPPRETQYF. CDR3 in DNA: TGTGCCAGTAGTGCGGACAGGGGACCCCCACGAGAGACCCAGTACTTC. Variable domain in full (rest from reference TRBV19 and TRBJ2-5): DGGITQSPKYLFRKEGQNVTLSCEQNLNHDAMYWYRQDPGQGLRLIYYSQIVNDFQKGDIAEGYSVSREKKESFPLTVTSAQKNPTAFYLCASSADRGPPRETQYFGPGTRLLVL.

This clonotype came up many times. The V and J genes are TRBV2 and TRBJ2-3, with D uncertain. Germline V lookup: CDR1 SNHLY, CDR2 FYNNEI. The CDR3 length is 14 residues. V lost 4 bases to trimming and J lost 2 bases, with 10 bases between them. CDR3 protein: CASSAGLVTDTQYF. The CDR3 nucleotides read TGTGCCAGCAGTGCTGGTCTTGTCACAGATACGCAGTATTTT.

There are many counts of this clonotype. The chain uses TRBV11-1 and TRBJ2-4, with D possibly matching TRBD2 (6 bases). V was trimmed by 3 bases and J by 6 bases, leaving 15 bases between them. Germline-derived CDR1 and CDR2 are SGHAT and FQDESV (reference sequence). The CDR3 runs to 15 residues. The CDR3 loop reads CASSFTIQEGNIQYF. Written as DNA, the CDR3 is TGTGCCAGCAGCTTTACCATCCAGGAGGGAAACATTCAGTACTTC.

The chain links TRBV5-1 to TRBJ2-7; perhaps TRBD2 as D (6 bases). V lost 5 bases, J lost 7 bases, and 25 bases lay in between. The CDR3 has 16 amino acids. The germline CDR1 and CDR2 sequences are SGHRS and YFSETQ. The CDR3 loop reads CASRQPPGLDSGEQYF. The CDR3 nucleotides read TGCGCCAGCAGACAACCTCCGGGACTTGATTCGGGGGAGCAGTACTTC.

This clonotype was picked up many times. The rearrangement uses TRBV7-9 and TRBJ2-1; TRBD2 aligns across 12 bases. Germline V CDR1 and CDR2: SEHNR, FQNEAQ (reference sequence). V gave up 4 bases and J gave up 10 bases; unmatched junction bases: 8. The CDR3 is 15 residues long. CDR3 DNA: TGTGCCAGCAGCTCACTACTAGCGGGAGGTAGGGAGCAGTTCTTC. Its translation is CASSSLLAGGREQFF.

This clonotype was seen repeatedly, ten times or more. V is TRBV7-2 and J is TRBJ2-7; a possible D gene is TRBD2 (5 bases). Trimming stripped 3 bases from V and 2 bases from J, with 14 bases between. The CDR3 is made up of 15 amino acids. The germline CDR1 and CDR2 sequences are SGHTA and FQGNSA. This CDR3 is CASSLGEAAPYEQYF. The CDR3 nucleotides are TGTGCCAGCAGCTTGGGAGAAGCGGCCCCCTACGAGCAGTACTTC.

This clonotype was recorded many times. The V call is TRBV2, the J call TRBJ1-1; no definite D call. V lost 7 bases and J 7 bases, leaving 10 bases between the germline ends. There are 11 residues in the CDR3. Germline V gene sequence: CDR1 SNHLY, CDR2 FYNNEI. CDR3 nucleotides: TGTGCCAGCAAGGTTACAGTTGAAGCTTTCTTT. This encodes CASKVTVEAFF.

This clonotype was detected many times. The V gene is TRBV2, the J gene TRBJ2-7; D is possibly TRBD2 (5 bases). V gave up 2 bases and J gave up 3 bases, with 14 bases separating them. The germline V gene encodes CDR1 SNHLY and CDR2 FYNNEI. This CDR3 comprises 15 residues. CDR3: CASSESGVIYYEQYF. In DNA form, the CDR3 reads TGTGCCAGCAGTGAATCCGGGGTTATTTACTACGAGCAGTACTTC.

This clonotype has ten or more counts. The chain links TRBV27 to TRBJ1-5; 7 nucleotides line up with TRBD1. There are 15 residues in the CDR3. CDR1 is MNHEY and CDR2 is SMNVEV in the germline V gene (reference sequence). With 2 bases clipped from V and 0 bases from J, the junction kept 1 base outside the gene matches. The CDR3 DNA follows: TGTGCCAGCAGTTTAAGGGGGCATAGCAATCAGCCCCAGCATTTT. As protein: CASSLRGHSNQPQHF.

This rearrangement joins TRBV15 to TRBJ1-1; TRBD1 might be the D (6 bases). Germline loops: CDR1 LNHNV, CDR2 YYDKDF (reference sequence). This CDR3 contains 15 residues. V lost 5 bases, J lost 0 bases, and 13 bases lay in between. CDR3 loop: CATSGGGTMNTEAFF. The CDR3 coding sequence is TGTGCCACCAGCGGAGGGGGAACTATGAACACTGAAGCTTTCTTT.

This clonotype was detected ten times or more. V usage is TRBV7-9 and J usage is TRBJ2-7, with 10 bases matching TRBD2. In germline, CDR1 is SEHNR, CDR2 FQNEAQ (reference sequence). There are 14 residues in the CDR3. V was clipped by 2 bases and J by 4 bases; unmatched bases: 2. The CDR3, as DNA: TGTGCCAGCAGCTTATCGGGACTAGCGTACGAGCAGTACTTC. Amino acids: CASSLSGLAYEQYF.

Concerning this clonotype itself: At one boundary the junction diverges from the germline segment, which might be a read error. V is TRBV12-3 or TRBV12-4 and J is TRBJ1-2; 11 positions match TRBD1. The CDR3 has 14 amino acids. CDR3 bases: TGTACCAGCAGACGCGGACAGGGGGCGGGTGGCTACACCTTC. Translated: CTSRRGQGAGGYTF.